This T cell receptor (beta chain) was identified in a study of blood T cell repertoires in COVID-19. Study overall: Samples taken during acute and convalescent COVID-19 were collected in the United States, Italy and Spain.

A few counts support this clone. V lost 3 bases and J lost 10, with 13 bases in between. This CDR3 contains 13 residues. Participant age was roughly 18 to 90 years, and participants resided in roughly 25 US areas. In assigning cohorts, the study relied on participant-reported clinical history. Before being deemed recovered, Cohort 3 donors had two negative PCRs, clearance, or symptom resolution. Assay used: immunoSEQ multiplex PCR; TCRdb lists only in-frame clones, some missing. The table lists about 300,000 clones, about 85% of them singletons. The sample taken for sequencing was PBMCs or T cells enriched from blood (not recorded which). The TCR comes from a woman in her twenties or thirties who had recovered from COVID-19. The chain couples TRBV12-3 or TRBV12-4 to TRBJ2-1; D might be TRBD2 (5 bases). CDR3 DNA sequence: TGTGCCAGCAGTTTGGGGAGCCTAGGAGAGCAGTTCTTC. Translated: CASSLGSLGEQFF.